This TCR beta chain was captured by sequencing in a study of T-cell memory formation after mild COVID-19. V trimming: 2 bases; J trimming: 3 bases; junction bases outside the gene matches: 6. CDR1 and CDR2 from the germline V gene are SGHRS and YFSETQ. This CDR3 spans 16 amino acids. TCRdb recomputed calls from the 5' RACE reads with MiXCR, one row per CDR3 protein. Here the sample spans about 110,000 distinct CDR3 sequences, 15% to 20% being singletons. Sequencing was done on a sample of PBMCs or a T cell subset sorted from them (not recorded which). The clonotype comes from a man between 18 and 29 years old who had mild COVID-19 (a few samples of this study predate the infection). Cell type and time point are not known. The chain employs TRBV5-1 and TRBJ2-3; the match to TRBD2 covers 10 bases. The CDR3, as DNA: TGCGCCAGCAGCTTACAGCGGGGGGGCGGGACAGATACGCAGTATTTT. This sequence encodes CASSLQRGGGTDTQYF.